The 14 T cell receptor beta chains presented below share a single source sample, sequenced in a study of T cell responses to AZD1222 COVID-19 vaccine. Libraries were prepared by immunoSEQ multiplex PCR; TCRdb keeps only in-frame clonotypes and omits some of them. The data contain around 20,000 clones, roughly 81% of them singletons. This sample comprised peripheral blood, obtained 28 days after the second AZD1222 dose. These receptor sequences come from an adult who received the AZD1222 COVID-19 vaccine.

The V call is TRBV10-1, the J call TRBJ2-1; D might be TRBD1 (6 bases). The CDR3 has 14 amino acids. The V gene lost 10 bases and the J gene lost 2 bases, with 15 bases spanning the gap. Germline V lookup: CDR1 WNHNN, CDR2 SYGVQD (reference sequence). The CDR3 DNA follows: TGCGCCAACTCGGACAGATTTCCCTACAATGAGCAGTTCTTC. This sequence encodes CANSDRFPYNEQFF.

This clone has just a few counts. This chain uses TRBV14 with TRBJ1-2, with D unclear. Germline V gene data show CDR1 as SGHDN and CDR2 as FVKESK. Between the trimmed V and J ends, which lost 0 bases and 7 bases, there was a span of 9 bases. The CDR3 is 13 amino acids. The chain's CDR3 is CASSQDLGVGYTF. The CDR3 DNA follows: TGTGCCAGCAGCCAAGATCTTGGAGTTGGCTACACCTTC.

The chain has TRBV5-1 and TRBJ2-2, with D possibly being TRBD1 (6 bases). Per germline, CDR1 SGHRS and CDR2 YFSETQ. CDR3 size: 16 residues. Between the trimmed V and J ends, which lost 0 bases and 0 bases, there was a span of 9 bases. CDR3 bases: TGCGCCAGCAGCTTGGAAGGGGGATCGAACACCGGGGAGCTGTTTTTT. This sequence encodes CASSLEGGSNTGELFF.

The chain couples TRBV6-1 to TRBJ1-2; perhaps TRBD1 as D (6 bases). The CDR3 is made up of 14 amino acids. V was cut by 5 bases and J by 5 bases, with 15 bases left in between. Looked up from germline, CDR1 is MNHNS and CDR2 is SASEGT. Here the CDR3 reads CASSLTGTYYGYTF. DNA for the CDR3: TGTGCCAGCAGTCTTACCGGGACATATTATGGCTACACCTTC.

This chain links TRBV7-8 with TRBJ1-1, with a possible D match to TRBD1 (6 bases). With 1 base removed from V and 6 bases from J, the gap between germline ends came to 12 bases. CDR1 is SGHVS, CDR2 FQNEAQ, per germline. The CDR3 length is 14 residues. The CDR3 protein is CASSLEAGEAEAFF. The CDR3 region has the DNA TGTGCCAGCAGCTTAGAGGCAGGGGAGGCTGAAGCTTTCTTT.

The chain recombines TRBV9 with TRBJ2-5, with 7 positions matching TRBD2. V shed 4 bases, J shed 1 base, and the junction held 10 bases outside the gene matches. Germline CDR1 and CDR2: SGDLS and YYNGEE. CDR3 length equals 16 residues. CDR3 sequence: CASSPRASGPQETQYF. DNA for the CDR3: TGTGCCAGCAGCCCACGGGCTAGCGGCCCCCAAGAGACCCAGTACTTC.

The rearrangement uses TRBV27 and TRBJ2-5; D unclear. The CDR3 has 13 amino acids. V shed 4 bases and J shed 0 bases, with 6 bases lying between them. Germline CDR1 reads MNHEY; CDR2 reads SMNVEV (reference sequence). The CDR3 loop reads CASSSSYQETQYF. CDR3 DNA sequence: TGTGCCAGCAGTTCCTCGTACCAAGAGACCCAGTACTTC.

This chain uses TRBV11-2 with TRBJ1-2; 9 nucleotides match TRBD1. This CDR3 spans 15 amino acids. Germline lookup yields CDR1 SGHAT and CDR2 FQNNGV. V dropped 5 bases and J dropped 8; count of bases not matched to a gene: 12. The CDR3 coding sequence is TGTGCCAGCAGCCCAAGGGACAGGGCCCCTGGGGGCTACACCTTC. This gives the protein CASSPRDRAPGGYTF.

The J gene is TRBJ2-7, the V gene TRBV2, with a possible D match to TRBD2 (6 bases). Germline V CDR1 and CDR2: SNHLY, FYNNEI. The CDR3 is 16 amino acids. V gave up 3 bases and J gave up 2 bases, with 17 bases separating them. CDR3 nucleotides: TGTGCCAGCAGTGAGGACCGGGCCCGGGAGACCTACGAGCAGTACTTC. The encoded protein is CASSEDRARETYEQYF.

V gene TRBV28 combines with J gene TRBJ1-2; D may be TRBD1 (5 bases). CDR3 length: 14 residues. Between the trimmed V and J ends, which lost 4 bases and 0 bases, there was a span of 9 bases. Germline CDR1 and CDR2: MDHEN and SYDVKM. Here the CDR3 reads CASSSAGPNYGYTF. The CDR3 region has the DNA TGTGCCAGCAGTTCGGCAGGGCCTAACTATGGCTACACCTTC.

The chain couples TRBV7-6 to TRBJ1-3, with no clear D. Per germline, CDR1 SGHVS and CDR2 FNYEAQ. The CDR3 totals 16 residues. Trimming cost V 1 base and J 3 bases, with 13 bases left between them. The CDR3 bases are TGTGCCAGCAGCTTAGGGTCCAGCAGAAATGGAAACACCATATATTTT. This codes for CASSLGSSRNGNTIYF.

The CDR3 sequence: CAWSVLQGEDGYTF. The CDR3 DNA follows: TGTGCCTGGAGTGTACTACAGGGTGAAGATGGCTACACCTTC. The chain employs TRBV30 and TRBJ1-2; a possible D gene is TRBD1 (6 bases). CDR1 is GTSNPN, CDR2 SVGIG, per germline (reference sequence). The CDR3 extends over 14 amino acids. V gave up 0 bases and J gave up 6 bases, with 14 bases separating them.

The CDR3: CASSWDRGQSEKLFF. The CDR3 DNA is TGTGCCAGCAGCTGGGACCGAGGGCAGAGTGAAAAACTGTTTTTT. This chain connects TRBV7-8 to TRBJ1-4, with D perhaps TRBD1 (5 bases). The germline V and J ends were trimmed by 4 bases and 7 bases, with 16 bases remaining between them. The CDR3 consists of 15 residues. CDR1 is SGHVS and CDR2 is FQNEAQ in the germline V gene.

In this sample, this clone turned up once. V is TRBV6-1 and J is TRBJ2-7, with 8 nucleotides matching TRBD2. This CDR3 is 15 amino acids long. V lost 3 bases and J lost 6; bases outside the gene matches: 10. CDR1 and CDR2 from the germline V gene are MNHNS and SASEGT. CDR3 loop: CASSDLTGGIGEQYF. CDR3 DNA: TGTGCCAGCAGTGATCTAACGGGAGGGATCGGCGAGCAGTACTTC.